These T cell receptor beta chains were read from a single sample in a study of cytomegalovirus exposure and HLA in healthy donors. Only in-frame clones appear in the TCRdb table, and some are missing; sequencing was by immunoSEQ multiplex PCR. The sample shows 150,000 to 170,000 clones, roughly three quarters of them seen only once. Sequenced input: PBMCs. Receptors originate from a man aged 25 to 40 in good health and CMV-seropositive. CDR3s include the opening cysteine and the closing phenylalanine or tryptophan. Each record gives: D gene, V gene, J gene, clone size, CDR3 protein, CDR3 DNA. A D gene is named only where the DNA matches it firmly. Clone size is stated in some rows and not others, as once, few, many or a class when expanded.

d_gene: .; v_gene: TRBV10-3; j_gene: TRBJ2-1; abundance: .; CDR3aa: CAISESYYNEQFF; CDR3nt: TGTGCCATCAGTGAGTCCTACTACAATGAGCAGTTCTTC
d_gene: TRBD2; v_gene: TRBV9; j_gene: TRBJ2-7; abundance: once; CDR3aa: CASSVDPGGFYEQYF; CDR3nt: TGTGCCAGCAGCGTAGACCCGGGAGGGTTCTACGAGCAGTACTTC
d_gene: .; v_gene: TRBV28; j_gene: TRBJ2-4; abundance: .; CDR3aa: CASYEGGKNIQYF; CDR3nt: TGTGCCAGCTATGAGGGAGGCAAAAACATTCAGTACTTC
d_gene: TRBD2; v_gene: TRBV28; j_gene: TRBJ2-3; abundance: .; CDR3aa: CASSLSSGITDTQYF; CDR3nt: TGTGCCAGCAGTTTAAGTAGCGGGATCACAGATACGCAGTATTTT
d_gene: TRBD1; v_gene: TRBV7-6; j_gene: TRBJ2-7; abundance: .; CDR3aa: CASSLPGTGVDEQYF; CDR3nt: TGTGCCAGCAGCTTACCCGGGACAGGAGTAGACGAGCAGTACTTC
d_gene: .; v_gene: TRBV29-1; j_gene: TRBJ2-5; abundance: .; CDR3aa: CSVEARYPQETQYF; CDR3nt: TGCAGCGTTGAAGCACGGTACCCCCAAGAGACCCAGTACTTC
d_gene: .; v_gene: TRBV27; j_gene: TRBJ2-2; abundance: once; CDR3aa: CASSFPGGGLRTGELFF; CDR3nt: TGTGCCAGCAGTTTCCCCGGCGGGGGCCTAAGGACCGGGGAGCTGTTTTTT
d_gene: .; v_gene: TRBV4-1; j_gene: TRBJ1-1; abundance: .; CDR3aa: CASSHSRGGNTEAFF; CDR3nt: TGCGCCAGCAGCCACAGTAGAGGGGGAAACACTGAAGCTTTCTTT
d_gene: .; v_gene: TRBV6-5; j_gene: TRBJ1-3; abundance: once; CDR3aa: CASSYSRGSGNTIYF; CDR3nt: TGTGCCAGCAGTTACTCGCGCGGTTCTGGAAACACCATATATTTT
d_gene: .; v_gene: TRBV10-3; j_gene: TRBJ2-3; abundance: .; CDR3aa: CATPDTQYF; CDR3nt: TGTGCCACTCCAGATACGCAGTATTTT
d_gene: .; v_gene: TRBV6-5; j_gene: TRBJ1-1; abundance: .; CDR3aa: CASSYSRGMTEAFF; CDR3nt: TGTGCCAGCAGTTACTCCCGGGGTATGACTGAAGCTTTCTTT
d_gene: .; v_gene: TRBV19; j_gene: TRBJ1-2; abundance: .; CDR3aa: CASSPRDTSDYGYTF; CDR3nt: TGTGCCAGTAGTCCCCGGGACACCTCTGACTATGGCTACACCTTC
d_gene: TRBD2; v_gene: TRBV6-1; j_gene: TRBJ2-7; abundance: .; CDR3aa: CASKTSGGSYEQYF; CDR3nt: TGTGCCAGCAAAACTAGCGGGGGATCCTACGAGCAGTACTTC
d_gene: .; v_gene: TRBV20-1; j_gene: TRBJ1-2; abundance: .; CDR3aa: CSASGHYGYTF; CDR3nt: TGCAGTGCTAGTGGCCACTATGGCTACACCTTC
d_gene: .; v_gene: TRBV7-7; j_gene: TRBJ2-7; abundance: .; CDR3aa: CASSPQDSSYEQYF; CDR3nt: TGTGCTAGCAGCCCACAGGACAGTTCCTACGAGCAGTACTTC
d_gene: TRBD2; v_gene: TRBV7-2; j_gene: TRBJ2-1; abundance: .; CDR3aa: CASSFSGRGNEQFF; CDR3nt: TGTGCCAGCAGCTTTAGCGGGAGGGGGAATGAGCAGTTCTTC
d_gene: .; v_gene: TRBV5-1; j_gene: TRBJ2-7; abundance: .; CDR3aa: CASSLTSAYEQYF; CDR3nt: TGCGCCAGCAGCTTAACCAGCGCCTACGAGCAGTACTTC
d_gene: TRBD2; v_gene: TRBV27; j_gene: TRBJ2-2; abundance: few; CDR3aa: CASSRTSENTGELFF; CDR3nt: TGTGCCAGCAGTCGGACTAGCGAGAACACCGGGGAGCTGTTTTTT
d_gene: TRBD1; v_gene: TRBV14; j_gene: TRBJ1-1; abundance: .; CDR3aa: CASSHRTGDTFF; CDR3nt: TGTGCCAGCAGCCACAGGACAGGTGATACTTTCTTT
d_gene: TRBD1; v_gene: TRBV19; j_gene: TRBJ1-5; abundance: .; CDR3aa: CASSPRTGGGNQPQHF; CDR3nt: TGTGCCAGTAGTCCACGGACAGGGGGGGGCAATCAGCCCCAGCATTTT
d_gene: TRBD1; v_gene: TRBV28; j_gene: TRBJ2-2; abundance: .; CDR3aa: CATRTGGTGELFF; CDR3nt: TGTGCCACCAGAACAGGGGGCACCGGGGAGCTGTTTTTT
d_gene: .; v_gene: TRBV4-2; j_gene: TRBJ2-3; abundance: once; CDR3aa: CASSPDYSTDTQYF; CDR3nt: TGTGCCAGCAGCCCGGACTATAGCACAGATACGCAGTATTTT
d_gene: TRBD2; v_gene: TRBV5-6; j_gene: TRBJ2-5; abundance: .; CDR3aa: CASSYGTSPSRTQYF; CDR3nt: TGTGCCAGCAGTTACGGGACTAGCCCCTCCAGGACCCAGTACTTC
d_gene: TRBD2; v_gene: TRBV11-1; j_gene: TRBJ2-5; abundance: .; CDR3aa: CASKAGTSGAVGTQYF; CDR3nt: TGTGCCAGCAAGGCCGGGACTAGCGGGGCTGTGGGGACCCAGTACTTC
d_gene: .; v_gene: TRBV7-9; j_gene: TRBJ1-4; abundance: once; CDR3aa: CASEPGGTTNEKLFF; CDR3nt: TGTGCCAGCGAGCCCGGCGGAACAACTAATGAAAAACTGTTTTTT
d_gene: TRBD2; v_gene: TRBV4-1; j_gene: TRBJ2-7; abundance: .; CDR3aa: CASSRVAGELDEQYF; CDR3nt: TGCGCCAGCAGCCGAGTAGCGGGAGAATTGGACGAGCAGTACTTC
d_gene: .; v_gene: TRBV6-5; j_gene: TRBJ1-1; abundance: .; CDR3aa: CASSYRRENTEAFF; CDR3nt: TGTGCCAGCAGTTACCGCCGGGAGAACACTGAAGCTTTCTTT
d_gene: .; v_gene: TRBV28; j_gene: TRBJ2-6; abundance: .; CDR3aa: CATGTVPLSGANVLTF; CDR3nt: TGTGCCACCGGGACTGTACCCCTCTCTGGGGCCAACGTCCTGACTTTC
d_gene: TRBD2; v_gene: TRBV5-1; j_gene: TRBJ2-3; abundance: .; CDR3aa: CASSLVTSGSRADTQYF; CDR3nt: TGCGCCAGCAGCTTGGTGACTAGCGGGAGCAGGGCAGATACGCAGTATTTT
d_gene: .; v_gene: TRBV4-2; j_gene: TRBJ2-7; abundance: .; CDR3aa: CASSQVPGVGEQYF; CDR3nt: TGTGCCAGCAGCCAAGTCCCGGGGGTCGGGGAGCAGTACTTC
d_gene: TRBD1; v_gene: TRBV6-5; j_gene: TRBJ1-6; abundance: .; CDR3aa: CASSYSMDRGVSPLHF; CDR3nt: TGTGCCAGCAGTTACTCCATGGACAGGGGCGTTTCACCCCTCCACTTT
d_gene: TRBD1; v_gene: TRBV6-6; j_gene: TRBJ2-3; abundance: .; CDR3aa: CASSSADRVGTDTQYF; CDR3nt: TGTGCCAGCAGTTCCGCGGACAGGGTCGGCACAGATACGCAGTATTTT
d_gene: TRBD2; v_gene: TRBV5-1; j_gene: TRBJ2-7; abundance: .; CDR3aa: CASSLTSGNYYEQYF; CDR3nt: TGCGCCAGCAGCTTGACTAGCGGGAATTACTACGAGCAGTACTTC
d_gene: TRBD1; v_gene: TRBV30; j_gene: TRBJ1-6; abundance: .; CDR3aa: CAWRDRGYSPLHF; CDR3nt: TGTGCCTGGAGAGACAGGGGCTATTCACCCCTCCACTTT
d_gene: .; v_gene: TRBV4-2; j_gene: TRBJ1-1; abundance: few; CDR3aa: CASSQDWLNTEAFF; CDR3nt: TGTGCCAGCAGCCAAGATTGGCTGAACACTGAAGCTTTCTTT
d_gene: .; v_gene: TRBV5-1; j_gene: TRBJ2-5; abundance: .; CDR3aa: CASSLAGPSGETQYF; CDR3nt: TGCGCCAGCAGCTTGGCAGGACCCTCAGGGGAGACCCAGTACTTC
d_gene: .; v_gene: TRBV5-4; j_gene: TRBJ1-2; abundance: .; CDR3aa: CASSLGAVSGYTF; CDR3nt: TGTGCCAGCAGCTTGGGGGCAGTATCTGGCTACACCTTC
d_gene: TRBD1; v_gene: TRBV6-5; j_gene: TRBJ1-1; abundance: many; CDR3aa: CASRRLGTGDTEAFF; CDR3nt: TGTGCCAGCAGACGCCTCGGGACAGGGGACACTGAAGCTTTCTTT
d_gene: .; v_gene: TRBV5-6; j_gene: TRBJ2-2; abundance: once; CDR3aa: CASSLTSGELFF; CDR3nt: TGTGCCAGCAGCTTAACTTCCGGGGAGCTGTTTTTT
d_gene: .; v_gene: TRBV6-1; j_gene: TRBJ1-2; abundance: .; CDR3aa: CASREHREGYTF; CDR3nt: TGTGCCAGCAGGGAACACAGGGAAGGCTACACCTTC
d_gene: .; v_gene: TRBV6-1; j_gene: TRBJ1-5; abundance: .; CDR3aa: CASREWGVAQHF; CDR3nt: TGTGCCAGCAGAGAATGGGGCGTGGCCCAGCATTTT
d_gene: TRBD1; v_gene: TRBV27; j_gene: TRBJ1-1; abundance: .; CDR3aa: CASSLRGTGQTEAFF; CDR3nt: TGTGCCAGCAGTTTACGCGGGACAGGGCAGACTGAAGCTTTCTTT
d_gene: .; v_gene: TRBV4-2; j_gene: TRBJ2-1; abundance: .; CDR3aa: CASTGGLGGNEQFF; CDR3nt: TGTGCCTCCACGGGCGGGCTCGGGGGAAATGAGCAGTTCTTC
d_gene: TRBD1; v_gene: TRBV7-6; j_gene: TRBJ1-3; abundance: few; CDR3aa: CASSPSSGGFSGNTIYF; CDR3nt: TGTGCCAGCAGCCCATCCTCAGGGGGCTTTTCTGGAAACACCATATATTTT
d_gene: .; v_gene: TRBV6-4; j_gene: TRBJ2-1; abundance: few; CDR3aa: CASSDRVGDNEQFF; CDR3nt: TGTGCCAGCAGTGACAGGGTAGGGGACAATGAGCAGTTCTTC
d_gene: .; v_gene: TRBV9; j_gene: TRBJ1-4; abundance: .; CDR3aa: CASSVGQYATNEKLFF; CDR3nt: TGTGCCAGCAGCGTAGGACAGTATGCAACTAATGAAAAACTGTTTTTT
d_gene: .; v_gene: TRBV5-1; j_gene: TRBJ1-2; abundance: .; CDR3aa: CASSSGNENYGYTF; CDR3nt: TGCGCCAGCAGCTCAGGGAACGAAAACTATGGCTACACCTTC
d_gene: .; v_gene: TRBV11-2; j_gene: TRBJ2-5; abundance: .; CDR3aa: CASSPRLKETQYF; CDR3nt: TGTGCCAGCAGCCCCCGACTGAAAGAGACCCAGTACTTC
d_gene: .; v_gene: TRBV29-1; j_gene: TRBJ1-1; abundance: .; CDR3aa: CSVVIMNTEAFF; CDR3nt: TGCAGCGTTGTCATCATGAACACTGAAGCTTTCTTT
d_gene: .; v_gene: TRBV11-3; j_gene: TRBJ1-1; abundance: .; CDR3aa: CASSLDPGTEAFF; CDR3nt: TGTGCCAGCAGCTTAGATCCAGGAACTGAAGCTTTCTTT
d_gene: TRBD1; v_gene: TRBV7-9; j_gene: TRBJ1-2; abundance: once; CDR3aa: CASRGTGGFNYGYTF; CDR3nt: TGTGCCAGCAGGGGGACAGGGGGTTTCAACTATGGCTACACCTTC
d_gene: TRBD2; v_gene: TRBV7-2; j_gene: TRBJ2-1; abundance: .; CDR3aa: CATRTSGGSSYNEQFF; CDR3nt: TGTGCCACACGGACTAGCGGGGGCAGCTCCTACAATGAGCAGTTCTTC
d_gene: .; v_gene: TRBV5-4; j_gene: TRBJ1-4; abundance: .; CDR3aa: CASSLEAGEDEKLFF; CDR3nt: TGTGCCAGCAGCTTGGAAGCGGGAGAGGATGAAAAACTGTTTTTT
d_gene: .; v_gene: TRBV11-3; j_gene: TRBJ2-3; abundance: .; CDR3aa: CASSPVASTDTQYF; CDR3nt: TGTGCCAGCAGCCCTGTGGCAAGCACAGATACGCAGTATTTT
d_gene: TRBD2; v_gene: TRBV10-2; j_gene: TRBJ2-5; abundance: .; CDR3aa: CASSDWGSGRAGETQYF; CDR3nt: TGCGCCAGCAGTGATTGGGGTAGCGGGAGGGCAGGAGAGACCCAGTACTTC
d_gene: .; v_gene: TRBV6-1; j_gene: TRBJ2-5; abundance: few; CDR3aa: CASSAPGYQETQYF; CDR3nt: TGTGCCAGCAGTGCCCCCGGGTACCAAGAGACCCAGTACTTC
d_gene: .; v_gene: TRBV7-6; j_gene: TRBJ1-4; abundance: once; CDR3aa: CASSLANREGKLFF; CDR3nt: TGTGCCAGCAGCTTAGCCAACAGGGAAGGAAAACTGTTTTTT
d_gene: .; v_gene: TRBV20-1; j_gene: TRBJ2-7; abundance: .; CDR3aa: CSALDYEQYF; CDR3nt: TGCAGTGCCCTAGACTACGAGCAGTACTTC